These 7 T cell receptor beta chains share one sample of origin, sequenced in a study of blood T cell repertoires in COVID-19 (dated by TCRdb to 2018 to 2021). The library was made by the immunoSEQ multiplex PCR assay. Entries here come from immuneACCESS through TCRdb and include only in-frame sequences with V and J called. Some clones fail to appear in such tables; in the studies checked, an unresolved V gene covers under half of the shortfall, and the cause of the remainder is unknown. For this sample there are over 300,000 clones; 85% to 90% appear just once. The ten largest account for about 10% of the sample. The source material was PBMCs or T cells enriched from blood (not recorded which). The receptors were sampled from a woman younger than 35 who had recovered from COVID-19.

CDR3 loop: CASSPSRGVQPQHF. CDR3 coding DNA: TGTGCCAGCAGTCCGTCCAGGGGAGTCCAGCCCCAGCATTTT. This chain joins TRBV28 and TRBJ1-5, with D tentatively TRBD1 (6 bases). Germline values: CDR1 MDHEN, CDR2 SYDVKM. V gave up 5 bases and J gave up 7 bases, with 15 bases separating them. The CDR3 consists of 14 residues.

This sequence joins TRBV19 and TRBJ1-5; 8 bases match TRBD1. There are 13 residues in the CDR3. V shed 6 bases, J shed 6 bases, and the junction held 4 bases outside the gene matches. Per germline, CDR1 LNHDA and CDR2 SQIVND (reference sequence). In DNA form, the CDR3 reads TGTGCCAGTAGCGATCAGGGGGCTCAGCCCCAGCATTTT. Residues: CASSDQGAQPQHF.

The V and J genes are TRBV24-1 and TRBJ1-2; 8 bases align to TRBD1. The CDR3 has 12 residues. Germline V gives CDR1 KGHDR, CDR2 SFDVKD. J lost 3 bases, V lost 9 bases, and 2 bases had no gene match. CDR3 amino acids: CATGQGHYGYTF. CDR3 in DNA: TGTGCCACCGGACAGGGCCACTATGGCTACACCTTC.

This chain joins TRBV7-8 and TRBJ1-4; D gene uncertain. Trimming took 1 base from V and 8 from J, leaving 8 bases between them. The CDR3 extends over 13 amino acids. CDR1 and CDR2 from the germline V gene are SGHVS and FQNEAQ. This chain's CDR3 is CASSLGLEEKLFF. CDR3 coding DNA: TGTGCCAGCAGCTTAGGACTGGAAGAAAAACTGTTTTTT.

The V gene is TRBV6-5, the J gene TRBJ1-6; D is ambiguous. The CDR3 loop spans 14 amino acids. Trimming removed 8 bases at V and 4 bases at J, with 12 bases between. Germline loops: CDR1 MNHEY, CDR2 SVGAGI. DNA of the CDR3: TGTGCCAGCGGCGGCAGATCTTATAATTCACCCCTCCACTTT. It encodes CASGGRSYNSPLHF.

This clone was recorded once. CDR3 sequence (DNA): TGTGCCAGCTCACCGCGGGGAGGGGGTAGCAATCAGCCCCAGCATTTT. Its protein product is CASSPRGGGSNQPQHF. This chain links TRBV18 with TRBJ1-5; TRBD1 might be the D (6 bases). This CDR3 has 16 residues. V dropped 3 bases and J dropped 0 bases, with 12 bases sitting between them. The germline V gene has CDR1 KGHSH and CDR2 LQKENI.

The rearrangement uses TRBV27 and TRBJ1-5; TRBD1 matches at 10 bases. This CDR3 spans 17 amino acids. The germline V gene encodes CDR1 MNHEY and CDR2 SMNVEV (reference sequence). J gave up 10 bases and V 1 base, and 13 bases lay outside the gene matches. CDR3 sequence reads: CASSLFSRTGGGGPQHF. For the CDR3, the DNA is TGTGCCAGCAGTTTATTTTCCAGGACAGGGGGAGGGGGACCCCAGCATTTT.